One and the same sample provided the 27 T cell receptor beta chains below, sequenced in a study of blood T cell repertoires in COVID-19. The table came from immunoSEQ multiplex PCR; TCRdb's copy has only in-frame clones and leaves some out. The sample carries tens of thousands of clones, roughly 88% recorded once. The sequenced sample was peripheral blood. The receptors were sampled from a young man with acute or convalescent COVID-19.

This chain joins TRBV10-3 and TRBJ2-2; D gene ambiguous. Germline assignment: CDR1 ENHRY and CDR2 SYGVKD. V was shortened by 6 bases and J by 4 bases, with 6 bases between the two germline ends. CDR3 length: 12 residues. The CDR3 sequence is CAISLSTGELFF. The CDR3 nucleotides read TGTGCCATCAGCTTGAGCACCGGGGAGCTGTTTTTT.

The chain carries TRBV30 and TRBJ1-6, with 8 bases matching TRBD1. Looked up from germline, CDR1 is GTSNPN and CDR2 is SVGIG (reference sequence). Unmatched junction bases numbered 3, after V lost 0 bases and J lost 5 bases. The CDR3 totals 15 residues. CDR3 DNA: TGTGCCTGGAGTGTAGCGGGACAGGATAATTCACCCCTCCACTTT. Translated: CAWSVAGQDNSPLHF. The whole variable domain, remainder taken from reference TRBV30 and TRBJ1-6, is SQTIHQWPATLVQPVGSPLSLECTVEGTSNPNLYWYRQAAGRGLQLLFYSVGIGQISSEVPQNLSASRPQDRQFILSSKKLLLSDSGFYLCAWSVAGQDNSPLHFGNGTRLTVT.

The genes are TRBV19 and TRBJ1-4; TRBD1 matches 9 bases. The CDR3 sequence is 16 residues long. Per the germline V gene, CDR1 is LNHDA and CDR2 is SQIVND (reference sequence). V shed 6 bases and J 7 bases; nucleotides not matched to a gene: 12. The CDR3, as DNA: TGTGCCAGTAGCAATCCGGGACAGGGAGGCGGTGAAAAACTGTTTTTT. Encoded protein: CASSNPGQGGGEKLFF. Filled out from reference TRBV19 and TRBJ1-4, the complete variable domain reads DGGITQSPKYLFRKEGQNVTLSCEQNLNHDAMYWYRQDPGQGLRLIYYSQIVNDFQKGDIAEGYSVSREKKESFPLTVTSAQKNPTAFYLCASSNPGQGGGEKLFFGSGTQLSVL.

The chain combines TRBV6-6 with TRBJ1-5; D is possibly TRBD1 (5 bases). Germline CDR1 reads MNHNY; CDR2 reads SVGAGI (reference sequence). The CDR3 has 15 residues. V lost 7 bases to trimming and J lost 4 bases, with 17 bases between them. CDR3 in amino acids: CASTHGGLPNQPQHF. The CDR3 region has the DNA TGTGCCAGCACCCACGGGGGACTCCCGAATCAGCCCCAGCATTTT.

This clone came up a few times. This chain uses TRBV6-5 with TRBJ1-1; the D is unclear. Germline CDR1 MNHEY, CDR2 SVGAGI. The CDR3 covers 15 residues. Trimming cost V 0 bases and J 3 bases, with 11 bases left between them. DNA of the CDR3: TGTGCCAGCAGTTACTCGATGGTGAGGGACACTGAAGCTTTCTTT. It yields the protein CASSYSMVRDTEAFF.

The CDR3 protein is CASSLYSGTLMNTEAFF. The DNA of the CDR3 is TGTGCCAGCAGTTTATACTCCGGGACACTGATGAACACTGAAGCTTTCTTT. The V call is TRBV27, the J call TRBJ1-1; perhaps TRBD1 as D (6 bases). The CDR3 is 17 residues long. Trimming took 1 base from V and 0 from J, leaving 15 bases between them. The germline V gene encodes CDR1 MNHEY and CDR2 SMNVEV (reference sequence).

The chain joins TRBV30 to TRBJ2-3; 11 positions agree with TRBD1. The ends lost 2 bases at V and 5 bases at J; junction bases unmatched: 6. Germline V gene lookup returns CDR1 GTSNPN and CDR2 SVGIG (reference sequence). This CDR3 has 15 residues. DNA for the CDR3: TGTGCCTGGAGTACTGGACAGGGGGCAAAAGATACGCAGTATTTT. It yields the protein CAWSTGQGAKDTQYF.

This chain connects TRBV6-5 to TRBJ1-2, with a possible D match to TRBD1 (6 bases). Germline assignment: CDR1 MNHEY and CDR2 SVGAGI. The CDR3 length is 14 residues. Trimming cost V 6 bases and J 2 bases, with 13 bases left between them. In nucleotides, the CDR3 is TGTGCCAGCAGGCCTACAGGGTTCAACTATGGCTACACCTTC. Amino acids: CASRPTGFNYGYTF.

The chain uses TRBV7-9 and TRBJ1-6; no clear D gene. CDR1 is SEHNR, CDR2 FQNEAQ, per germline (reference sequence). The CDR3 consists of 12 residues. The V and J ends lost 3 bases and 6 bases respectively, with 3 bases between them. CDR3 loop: CASSFSNSPLHF. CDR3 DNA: TGTGCCAGCAGCTTCTCTAATTCACCCCTCCACTTT. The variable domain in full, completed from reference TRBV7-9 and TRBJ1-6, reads DTGVSQNPRHKITKRGQNVTFRCDPISEHNRLYWYRQTLGQGPEFLTYFQNEAQLEKSRLLSDRFSAERPKGSFSTLEIQRTEQGDSAMYLCASSFSNSPLHFGNGTRLTVT.

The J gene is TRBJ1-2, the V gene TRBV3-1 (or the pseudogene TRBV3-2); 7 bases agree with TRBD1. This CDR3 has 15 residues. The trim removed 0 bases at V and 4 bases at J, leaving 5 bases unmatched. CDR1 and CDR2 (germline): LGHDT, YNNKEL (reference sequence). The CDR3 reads CASSQELGTAYGYTF. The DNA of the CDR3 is TGTGCCAGCAGCCAAGAATTAGGGACAGCCTATGGCTACACCTTC.

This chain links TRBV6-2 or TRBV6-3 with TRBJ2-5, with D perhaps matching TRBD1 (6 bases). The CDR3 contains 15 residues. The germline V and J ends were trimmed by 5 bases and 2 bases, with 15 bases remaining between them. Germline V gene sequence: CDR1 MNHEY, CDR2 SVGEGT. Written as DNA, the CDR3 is TGTGCCAGCAGTCCAAACGGACAGCAACAAGAGACCCAGTACTTC. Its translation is CASSPNGQQQETQYF.

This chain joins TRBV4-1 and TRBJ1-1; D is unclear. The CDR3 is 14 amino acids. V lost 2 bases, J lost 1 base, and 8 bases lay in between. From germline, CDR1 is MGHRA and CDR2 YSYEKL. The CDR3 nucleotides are TGCGCCAGCAGCCAATTCAGTACGAACACTGAAGCTTTCTTT. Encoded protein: CASSQFSTNTEAFF.

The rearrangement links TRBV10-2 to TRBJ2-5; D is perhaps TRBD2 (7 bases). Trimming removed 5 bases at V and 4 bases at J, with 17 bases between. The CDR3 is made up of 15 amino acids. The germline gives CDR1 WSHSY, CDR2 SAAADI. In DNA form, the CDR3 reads TGCGCCAGCAGTCATGGGGGGGCAAAAGGAGAGACCCAGTACTTC. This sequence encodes CASSHGGAKGETQYF.

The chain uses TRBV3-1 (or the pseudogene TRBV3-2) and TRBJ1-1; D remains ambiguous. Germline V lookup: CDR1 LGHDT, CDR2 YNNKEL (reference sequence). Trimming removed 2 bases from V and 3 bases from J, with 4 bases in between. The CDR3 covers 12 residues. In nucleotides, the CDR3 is TGTGCCAGCAGCCAACCCGACACTGAAGCTTTCTTT. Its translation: CASSQPDTEAFF.

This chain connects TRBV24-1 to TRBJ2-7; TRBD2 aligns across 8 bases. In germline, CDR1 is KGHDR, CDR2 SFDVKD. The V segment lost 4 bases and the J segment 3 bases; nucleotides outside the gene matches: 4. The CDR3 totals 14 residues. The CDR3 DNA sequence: TGTGCCACCAGTGAACTAGCGGATCTCTACGAGCAGTACGTC. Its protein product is CATSELADLYEQYV.

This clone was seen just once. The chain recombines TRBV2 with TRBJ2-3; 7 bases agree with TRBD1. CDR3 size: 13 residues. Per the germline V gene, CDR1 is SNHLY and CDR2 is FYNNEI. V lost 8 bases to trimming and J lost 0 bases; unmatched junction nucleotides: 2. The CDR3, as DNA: TGTGCCAGCGGGGGACAGAGCACAGATACGCAGTATTTT. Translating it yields CASGGQSTDTQYF.

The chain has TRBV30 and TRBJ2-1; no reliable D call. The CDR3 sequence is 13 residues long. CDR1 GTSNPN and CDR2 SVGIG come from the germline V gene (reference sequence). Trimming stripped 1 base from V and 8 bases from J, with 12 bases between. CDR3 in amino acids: CAWSATIIHEQFF. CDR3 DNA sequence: TGTGCCTGGAGTGCTACTATCATCCATGAGCAGTTCTTC. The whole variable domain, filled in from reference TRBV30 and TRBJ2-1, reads SQTIHQWPATLVQPVGSPLSLECTVEGTSNPNLYWYRQAAGRGLQLLFYSVGIGQISSEVPQNLSASRPQDRQFILSSKKLLLSDSGFYLCAWSATIIHEQFFGPGTRLTVL.

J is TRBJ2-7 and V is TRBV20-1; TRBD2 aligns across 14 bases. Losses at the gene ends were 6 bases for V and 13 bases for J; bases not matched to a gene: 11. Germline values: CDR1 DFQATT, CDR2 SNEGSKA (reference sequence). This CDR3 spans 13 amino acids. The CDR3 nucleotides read TGCAGTGCCAGTCCCGGGACTAGCGGGAGTGAATACTTC. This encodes CSASPGTSGSEYF.

The DNA of the CDR3 is TGTGCCAGCTCACCCTTCGACAGGGGTTCCCGGGGAGAAAAACTGTTTTTT. Its translation: CASSPFDRGSRGEKLFF. V is TRBV18 and J is TRBJ1-4; 8 positions agree with TRBD1. The CDR3 is made up of 17 amino acids. Per germline, CDR1 KGHSH and CDR2 LQKENI. V gave up 3 bases and J gave up 8 bases; unmatched junction bases: 14.

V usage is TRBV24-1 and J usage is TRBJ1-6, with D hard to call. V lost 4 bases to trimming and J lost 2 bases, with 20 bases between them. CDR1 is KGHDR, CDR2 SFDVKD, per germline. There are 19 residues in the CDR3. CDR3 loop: CATSDRADKGLPYNSPLHF. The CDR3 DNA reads TGTGCCACCAGTGACCGAGCTGACAAAGGACTCCCCTATAATTCACCCCTCCACTTT.

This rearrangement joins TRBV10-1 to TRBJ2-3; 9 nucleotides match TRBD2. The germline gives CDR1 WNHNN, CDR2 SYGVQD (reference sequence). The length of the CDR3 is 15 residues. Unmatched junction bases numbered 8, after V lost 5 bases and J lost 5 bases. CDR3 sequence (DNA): TGCGCCAGCAGTTTGCTAGCGGGGCCAGAAGATACGCAGTATTTT. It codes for CASSLLAGPEDTQYF.

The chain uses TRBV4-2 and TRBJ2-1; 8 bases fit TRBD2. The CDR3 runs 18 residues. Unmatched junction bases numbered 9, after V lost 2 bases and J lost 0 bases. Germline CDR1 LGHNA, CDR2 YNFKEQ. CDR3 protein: CASSQTGGPPSSYNEQFF. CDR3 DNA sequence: TGTGCCAGCAGCCAAACGGGAGGGCCACCGAGCTCCTACAATGAGCAGTTCTTC.

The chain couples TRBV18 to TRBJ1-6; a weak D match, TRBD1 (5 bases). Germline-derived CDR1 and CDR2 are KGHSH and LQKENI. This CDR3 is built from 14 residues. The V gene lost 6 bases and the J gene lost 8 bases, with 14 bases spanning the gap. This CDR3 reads CASSPGTGDSPLHF. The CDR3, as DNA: TGTGCCAGCTCTCCCGGGACGGGGGATTCACCCCTCCACTTT.

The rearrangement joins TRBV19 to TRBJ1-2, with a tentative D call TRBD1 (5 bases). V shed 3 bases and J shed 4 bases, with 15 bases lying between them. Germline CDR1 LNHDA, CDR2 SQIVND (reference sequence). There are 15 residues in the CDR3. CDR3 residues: CASSIKVGQVYGYTF. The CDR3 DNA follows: TGTGCCAGTAGTATTAAAGTAGGACAAGTCTATGGCTACACCTTC. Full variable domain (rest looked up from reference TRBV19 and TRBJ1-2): DGGITQSPKYLFRKEGQNVTLSCEQNLNHDAMYWYRQDPGQGLRLIYYSQIVNDFQKGDIAEGYSVSREKKESFPLTVTSAQKNPTAFYLCASSIKVGQVYGYTFGSGTRLTVV.

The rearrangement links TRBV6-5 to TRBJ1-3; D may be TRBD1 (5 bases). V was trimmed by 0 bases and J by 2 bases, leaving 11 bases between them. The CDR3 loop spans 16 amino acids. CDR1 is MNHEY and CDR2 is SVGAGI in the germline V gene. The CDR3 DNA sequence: TGTGCCAGCAGTTACTCGGGCAGGGCTACTGGAAACACCATATATTTT. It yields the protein CASSYSGRATGNTIYF.

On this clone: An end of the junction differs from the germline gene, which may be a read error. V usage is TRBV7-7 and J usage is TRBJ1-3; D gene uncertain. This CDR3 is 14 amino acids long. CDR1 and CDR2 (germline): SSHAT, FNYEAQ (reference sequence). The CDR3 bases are TGTGCTAGCAGCCCCGGTGTCTCTGGAAACACCATATATTTT. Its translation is CASSPGVSGNTIYF.

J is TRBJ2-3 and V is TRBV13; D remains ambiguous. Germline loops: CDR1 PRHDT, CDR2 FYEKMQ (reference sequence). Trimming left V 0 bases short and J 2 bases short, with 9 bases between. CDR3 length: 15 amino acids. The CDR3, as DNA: TGTGCCAGCAGCTTAGGGCAGGTAAACACAGATACGCAGTATTTT. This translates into CASSLGQVNTDTQYF.